One and the same sample provided the 16 T cell receptor beta chains below, sequenced in a study of shared T cell receptors in the human thymus. The data were produced by immunoSEQ multiplex PCR, yet TCRdb's version contains in-frame clones alone and is incomplete. The sample shows just under 550,000 clones, about 80% of them seen only once. These same data were also listed under a study on human thymus T cells.

The sample consisted of thymocytes. The receptors stem from a boy younger than two with a congenital heart defect.

The genes are TRBV19 and TRBJ2-7; maybe TRBD1 (8 bases). V was cut by 7 bases and J by 2 bases, with 18 bases left in between. From germline, CDR1 is LNHDA and CDR2 SQIVND (reference sequence). This CDR3 is 15 amino acids long. The CDR3 nucleotides read TGTGCCAGTACAATGGGAGGGACAGGCACCTACGAGCAGTACTTC. Amino acid sequence: CASTMGGTGTYEQYF. The whole variable domain, filled in from reference TRBV19 and TRBJ2-7, reads DGGITQSPKYLFRKEGQNVTLSCEQNLNHDAMYWYRQDPGQGLRLIYYSQIVNDFQKGDIAEGYSVSREKKESFPLTVTSAQKNPTAFYLCASTMGGTGTYEQYFGPGTRLTVT.

This sequence joins TRBV28 and TRBJ1-1; D gene ambiguous. The CDR3 is 11 residues long. Looked up from germline, CDR1 is MDHEN and CDR2 is SYDVKM. Between the trimmed V and J ends, which lost 8 bases and 3 bases, there was a span of 7 bases. CDR3 in amino acids: CASFTHTEAFF. Here the CDR3 DNA reads TGTGCCAGCTTTACTCACACTGAAGCTTTCTTT.

The CDR3 spells CASRRQGVRGYTF. CDR3 sequence (DNA): TGTGCCAGCAGACGACAGGGAGTTCGTGGCTACACCTTC. The chain joins TRBV28 to TRBJ1-2, with 7 bases that match TRBD1. The CDR3 runs to 13 residues. The germline V gene encodes CDR1 MDHEN and CDR2 SYDVKM. V lost 6 bases and J lost 7; bases outside the gene matches: 8.

This chain joins TRBV6-6 and TRBJ1-1, with D hard to call. CDR3 length: 14 residues. Germline V gene data show CDR1 as MNHNY and CDR2 as SVGAGI (reference sequence). V was clipped by 0 bases and J by 8 bases, with 13 bases between them. The DNA of the CDR3 is TGTGCCAGCAGTTACTCAGCGGGATCACAGGAAGCTTTCTTT. Amino acids: CASSYSAGSQEAFF.

This rearrangement joins TRBV11-3 to TRBJ2-7, with TRBD2 identical over 10 bases. J lost 1 base, V lost 1 base, and 13 bases had no gene match. The CDR3 has 19 amino acids. The germline V gene has CDR1 SGHNT and CDR2 YENEEA. Here the CDR3 reads CASSLAPSSGSISSYEQYF. DNA for the CDR3: TGTGCCAGCAGCTTAGCCCCTTCTAGCGGGAGTATTAGTTCCTACGAGCAGTACTTC.

The chain carries TRBV27 and TRBJ2-3; TRBD1 aligns across 7 bases. Germline V lookup: CDR1 MNHEY, CDR2 SMNVEV (reference sequence). The CDR3 has 15 amino acids. After removal of 2 bases from V and 2 bases from J, the junction contained 4 bases not matched to a gene. The CDR3 nucleotides read TGTGCCAGCAGTTTAAGGCAGGGGGTCACAGATACGCAGTATTTT. Translated, it gives CASSLRQGVTDTQYF.

As to this clone: Its ends do not fully match the called genes, so a read error is possible. The genes are TRBV20-1 and TRBJ1-2; D ambiguous. Germline-derived CDR1 and CDR2 are DFQATT and SNEGSKA (reference sequence). This CDR3 contains 11 residues. The chain's CDR3 is CSASPPLEAPF. The CDR3 nucleotides are TGCAGTGCTAGTCCCCCGTTGGAGGCCCCCTTC.

The chain uses TRBV14 and TRBJ2-2; 8 nucleotides line up with TRBD1. Germline V gene lookup returns CDR1 SGHDN and CDR2 FVKESK. Trimming cost V 4 bases and J 3 bases; bases outside gene matches: 7. There are 16 residues in the CDR3. Written as DNA, the CDR3 is TGTGCCAGCAGCCCACCGACAGGGGTGGACACCGGGGAGCTGTTTTTT. Translated: CASSPPTGVDTGELFF.

J is TRBJ2-7 and V is TRBV28; maybe TRBD2 (6 bases). The germline CDR1 and CDR2 sequences are MDHEN and SYDVKM. This CDR3 is 16 amino acids long. V lost 7 bases and J 5 bases, leaving 24 bases between the germline ends. For the CDR3, the DNA is TGTGCCAGCACCTTTCTCCCCCCCGGGAGTGCGGACGAGCAGTACTTC. Translating gives CASTFLPPGSADEQYF.

The rearrangement uses TRBV4-1 and TRBJ2-1; 13 bases line up with TRBD2. This CDR3 is built from 22 residues. Germline V gene data show CDR1 as MGHRA and CDR2 as YSYEKL. V shed 11 bases and J 0 bases; nucleotides not matched to a gene: 25. CDR3 DNA: TGCGCCTCCATGAAGCAAGCCCCCGGGACTAGCGGGACCATCGGCTCCTACAATGAGCAGTTCTTC. Its protein product is CASMKQAPGTSGTIGSYNEQFF.

This chain joins TRBV4-1 and TRBJ2-3; 9 bases fit TRBD2. Germline V CDR1 and CDR2: MGHRA, YSYEKL. Trimming at V came to 3 bases and at J to 4 bases, leaving 8 bases not matched to a gene. CDR3 length equals 16 residues. For the CDR3, the DNA is TGCGCCAGCAGCCATAGTGGCGGGAGGGGCGCAGATACGCAGTATTTT. Amino acids: CASSHSGGRGADTQYF.

This sequence joins TRBV5-1 and TRBJ2-5; D is perhaps TRBD2 (5 bases). The CDR3 has 14 amino acids. Germline CDR1 reads SGHRS; CDR2 reads YFSETQ. The V and J ends lost 5 bases and 3 bases respectively, with 14 bases between them. CDR3 in amino acids: CASSPEAGEETQYF. CDR3 bases: TGCGCCAGCAGTCCGGAGGCCGGGGAAGAGACCCAGTACTTC. Complete variable domain (other parts from reference TRBV5-1 and TRBJ2-5): KAGVTQTPRYLIKTRGQQVTLSCSPISGHRSVSWYQQTPGQGLQFLFEYFSETQRNKGNFPGRFSGRQFSNSRSEMNVSTLELGDSALYLCASSPEAGEETQYFGPGTRLLVL.

This clone was seen a few times. The chain combines TRBV4-3 with TRBJ1-3, with 7 bases fitting TRBD1. Trimming at V came to 1 base and at J to 0 bases, leaving 12 bases not matched to a gene. The CDR3 has 19 amino acids. Germline CDR1 reads LGHNA; CDR2 reads YSLEER. CDR3 region: CASSQGFLGGQHSGNTIYF. The CDR3 coding sequence is TGCGCCAGCAGCCAAGGCTTTTTGGGGGGACAGCACTCTGGAAACACCATATATTTT.

The chain combines TRBV5-4 with TRBJ2-7; 7 nucleotides match TRBD1. V shed 9 bases, J shed 4 bases, and the junction held 7 bases outside the gene matches. The germline CDR1 and CDR2 sequences are SGHNT and YYREEE (reference sequence). The CDR3 extends over 12 amino acids. The CDR3 DNA reads as TGTGCCACCAACAGGGGAAAGTACGAGCAGTACTTC. This gives the protein CATNRGKYEQYF.

The chain combines TRBV27 with TRBJ1-2, with a tentative D call TRBD1 (6 bases). Trimming shortened V by 4 bases and J by 3 bases, and 6 bases separated the two germline ends. This CDR3 comprises 12 residues. Germline CDR1 and CDR2: MNHEY and SMNVEV (reference sequence). CDR3 nucleotides: TGTGCCAGCAGTTCAGGGGACTATGGCTACACCTTC. It is translated as CASSSGDYGYTF.

The rearrangement uses TRBV4-1 and TRBJ2-1; 9 bases line up with TRBD2. Trimming took 0 bases from V and 7 from J; bases not matched to a gene: 4. CDR1 and CDR2 (germline): MGHRA, YSYEKL. CDR3 length: 15 amino acids. The CDR3 region has the DNA TGCGCCAGCAGCCAAGATCGGGCGGGAGGGAATGAGCAGTTCTTC. The encoded protein is CASSQDRAGGNEQFF.